These 25 T cell receptor beta chains originate from one sample sequenced in a study of technical replicates of blood from a handful of donors. Profiling relied on immunoSEQ multiplex PCR, and the TCRdb table lists in-frame clones only, not all of them. The sample holds some 17,000 clones; roughly 87% are singletons and the top ten take roughly 13%. Input material: PBMCs. The source of these receptors is a human donor in good health.

The rearrangement links TRBV10-1 to TRBJ2-1, with 10 bases fitting TRBD2. The CDR3 length is 16 residues. V lost 2 bases and J lost 3; bases outside the gene matches: 4. Germline loops: CDR1 WNHNN, CDR2 SYGVQD (reference sequence). The CDR3 sequence is CASSEASGGRYNEQFF. CDR3 sequence (DNA): TGCGCCAGCAGTGAGGCTAGCGGGGGCCGCTACAATGAGCAGTTCTTC.

The count of this clone is one. V usage is TRBV7-8 and J usage is TRBJ2-3; maybe TRBD1 (5 bases). Germline CDR1 and CDR2: SGHVS and FQNEAQ. The CDR3 sequence is 17 residues long. Trimming shortened V by 5 bases and J by 2 bases, and 20 bases separated the two germline ends. DNA for the CDR3: TGTGCCAGCAGCGGAAGCCCGACAGAGCCCGACACAGATACGCAGTATTTT. Amino acid sequence: CASSGSPTEPDTDTQYF.

V is TRBV14 and J is TRBJ1-5; D is undetermined. V lost 1 base and J lost 6, with 13 bases in between. The germline V gene encodes CDR1 SGHDN and CDR2 FVKESK. CDR3 length: 15 amino acids. The CDR3 reads CASSQGNSGGQPQHF. Here the CDR3 DNA reads TGTGCCAGCAGCCAAGGAAACAGCGGAGGTCAGCCCCAGCATTTT.

The chain has TRBV5-1 and TRBJ2-1, with D possibly TRBD2 on 5 matching bases. Trimming removed 0 bases at V and 7 bases at J, with 14 bases between. The germline gives CDR1 SGHRS, CDR2 YFSETQ. This CDR3 comprises 15 residues. CDR3 coding DNA: TGCGCCAGCAGCTTGGCTCCCGGGGTACAGAATGAGCAGTTCTTC. Its protein is CASSLAPGVQNEQFF. The complete variable domain, with remaining parts taken from reference TRBV5-1 and TRBJ2-1, reads KAGVTQTPRYLIKTRGQQVTLSCSPISGHRSVSWYQQTPGQGLQFLFEYFSETQRNKGNFPGRFSGRQFSNSRSEMNVSTLELGDSALYLCASSLAPGVQNEQFFGPGTRLTVL.

The chain couples TRBV28 to TRBJ2-5; 7 bases map to TRBD1. Trimming removed 4 bases from V and 2 bases from J; junction bases left unmatched: 4. The CDR3 totals 14 residues. Germline-derived CDR1 and CDR2 are MDHEN and SYDVKM. CDR3 nucleotide sequence: TGTGCCAGCAGTTCCCCGGACAGGCAAGAGACCCAGTACTTC. This translates into CASSSPDRQETQYF.

This clone appeared a single time. This chain uses TRBV2 with TRBJ2-1; 11 bases line up with TRBD2. Per the germline V gene, CDR1 is SNHLY and CDR2 is FYNNEI. V shed 7 bases, J shed 4 bases, and the junction held 6 bases outside the gene matches. There are 15 residues in the CDR3. The CDR3 sequence: CASKQIAGGYNEQFF. CDR3 coding DNA: TGTGCCAGCAAACAAATAGCGGGAGGGTACAATGAGCAGTTCTTC.

This rearrangement joins TRBV7-3 to TRBJ2-5; TRBD1 matches 9 bases. CDR1 and CDR2 from the germline V gene are SGHTA and FQGTGA. The J segment lost 4 bases and the V segment lost 2 bases, leaving 11 bases of the junction unmatched. The CDR3 is made up of 17 amino acids. The CDR3 loop reads CASSLSGTGWGRETQYF. The CDR3 region has the DNA TGTGCCAGCAGCTTATCTGGGACAGGGTGGGGGCGAGAGACCCAGTACTTC.

The chain uses TRBV27 and TRBJ2-7; 9 bases fit TRBD1. V shed 3 bases and J 3 bases; nucleotides not matched to a gene: 3. Germline CDR1 and CDR2: MNHEY and SMNVEV (reference sequence). The CDR3 is made up of 14 amino acids. The CDR3 loop is CASSFSTGGYEQYF. The CDR3 region has the DNA TGTGCCAGCAGTTTCTCGACAGGGGGCTACGAGCAGTACTTC.

The chain couples TRBV9 to TRBJ2-1; 14 nucleotides line up with TRBD2. The CDR3 is 16 amino acids. Per germline, CDR1 SGDLS and CDR2 YYNGEE. The V segment lost 0 bases and the J segment 8 bases; nucleotides outside the gene matches: 4. The CDR3 protein is CASSVVGLAGADEQFF. CDR3 sequence (DNA): TGTGCCAGCAGCGTAGTGGGACTAGCGGGAGCCGATGAGCAGTTCTTC. The full variable domain, in which reference TRBV9 and TRBJ2-1 provide the parts outside the CDR3, is DSGVTQTPKHLITATGQRVTLRCSPRSGDLSVYWYQQSLDQGLQFLIQYYNGEERAKGNILERFSAQQFPDLHSELNLSSLELGDSALYFCASSVVGLAGADEQFFGPGTRLTVL.

The J gene is TRBJ2-7, the V gene TRBV7-3; 11 bases map to TRBD1. Trimming took 4 bases from V and 3 from J; bases not matched to a gene: 2. The germline V gene has CDR1 SGHTA and CDR2 FQGTGA. The CDR3 is 14 amino acids. The CDR3 region has the DNA TGTGCCAGCAGCTCCGGGACAGGGGGCTACGAGCAGTACTTC. This codes for CASSSGTGGYEQYF. The full variable domain, with the rest looked up from reference TRBV7-3 and TRBJ2-7, is GAGVSQTPSNKVTEKGKYVELRCDPISGHTALYWYRQSLGQGPEFLIYFQGTGAADDSGLPNDRFFAVRPEGSVSTLKIQRTERGDSAVYLCASSSGTGGYEQYFGPGTRLTVT.

This CDR3 is CASTKGSSGEKLFF. The CDR3 region has the DNA TGTGCCAGCACCAAGGGGTCCTCTGGGGAAAAACTGTTTTTT. The chain recombines TRBV28 with TRBJ1-4, with D possibly TRBD1 on 5 matching bases. Germline CDR1 is MDHEN and CDR2 is SYDVKM. Trimming took off 7 bases at V and 8 bases at J, with 17 bases between the two ends. The CDR3 length is 14 residues.

The chain is built from TRBV7-2 and TRBJ2-3, with TRBD2 identical over 8 bases. V trimming: 3 bases; J trimming: 1 base; junction bases outside the gene matches: 3. The CDR3 length is 15 residues. Germline CDR1 is SGHTA and CDR2 is FQGNSA. The CDR3 region is CASSFPTSGTDTQYF. The CDR3 bases are TGTGCCAGCAGCTTTCCGACTAGCGGCACAGATACGCAGTATTTT.

The V call is TRBV6-6, the J call TRBJ1-1, with D unresolved. The CDR3 contains 13 residues. Per the germline V gene, CDR1 is MNHNY and CDR2 is SVGAGI (reference sequence). Deletions cut 6 bases from V and 1 base from J, with 9 bases between. The chain's CDR3 is CASSREGNTEAFF. As DNA, the CDR3 is TGTGCCAGCAGCCGTGAGGGGAACACTGAAGCTTTCTTT.

This chain's CDR3 is CASSFSGQLYEQYF. DNA for the CDR3: TGTGCCAGCAGTTTTAGCGGTCAGCTCTACGAGCAGTACTTC. The J gene is TRBJ2-7, the V gene TRBV27; D may be TRBD2 (6 bases). Trimming shortened V by 3 bases and J by 3 bases, and 12 bases separated the two germline ends. Germline V gene lookup returns CDR1 MNHEY and CDR2 SMNVEV (reference sequence). The CDR3 totals 14 residues.

V and J are TRBV11-2 and TRBJ2-1, with D possibly matching TRBD2 (6 bases). Trimming shortened V by 3 bases and J by 7 bases, and 10 bases separated the two germline ends. Germline loops: CDR1 SGHAT, CDR2 FQNNGV. The CDR3 loop spans 13 amino acids. CDR3 loop: CASSLSRGNEQFF. As DNA, the CDR3 is TGTGCCAGCAGCTTGTCCCGGGGGAATGAGCAGTTCTTC.

The rearrangement joins TRBV28 to TRBJ2-7; the D gene is possibly TRBD1 (5 bases). Trimming left V 2 bases short and J 1 base short, with 12 bases between. The germline V gene encodes CDR1 MDHEN and CDR2 SYDVKM. The CDR3 is made up of 15 amino acids. The CDR3 bases are TGTGCCAGCAGTTTAAGGGGTCCCGGGTCCTACGAGCAGTACTTC. Its protein product is CASSLRGPGSYEQYF.

Of note for this clone: The junction differs from germline at one of its ends, possibly a read error. The CDR3 reads CAWQTPGRGQAF. The CDR3 DNA is TGTGCCTGGCAGACTCCCGGTCGGGGACAAGCCTTC. The rearrangement links TRBV30 to TRBJ2-7, with D tentatively TRBD1 (6 bases). The germline gives CDR1 GTSNPN, CDR2 SVGIG (reference sequence). The CDR3 runs 12 residues. Together with reference TRBV30 and TRBJ2-7, the CDR3 gives the full variable domain: SQTIHQWPATLVQPVGSPLSLECTVEGTSNPNLYWYRQAAGRGLQLLFYSVGIGQISSEVPQNLSASRPQDRQFILSSKKLLLSDSGFYLCAWQTPGRGQAFGPGTRLTVT.

V is TRBV10-1 and J is TRBJ2-1, with D possibly being TRBD2 (6 bases). The CDR3 sequence is 16 residues long. The ends were cut back, 0 bases at V and 2 bases at J, with 11 bases in the middle. The V gene's germline CDR1 is WNHNN and CDR2 SYGVQD (reference sequence). CDR3 nucleotide sequence: TGCGCCAGCAGTGAGTCCGGGGGAGACCCCTACAATGAGCAGTTCTTC. Translation gives CASSESGGDPYNEQFF.

This chain joins TRBV27 and TRBJ2-2; 8 bases agree with TRBD1. Germline loops: CDR1 MNHEY, CDR2 SMNVEV (reference sequence). The CDR3 extends over 17 amino acids. V gave up 3 bases and J gave up 6 bases; unmatched junction bases: 12. The CDR3 spells CASSFSWDRRTSGELFF. The CDR3 nucleotides read TGTGCCAGCAGTTTTTCTTGGGACAGGAGAACCTCCGGGGAGCTGTTTTTT.

The chain links TRBV28 to TRBJ2-2, with D possibly being TRBD2 (6 bases). The V and J ends lost 5 bases and 1 base respectively, with 11 bases between them. Germline V gene data show CDR1 as MDHEN and CDR2 as SYDVKM. The CDR3 contains 15 residues. The CDR3 bases are TGTGCCAGCAGTCCTCGGGACTGGAACACCGGGGAGCTGTTTTTT. As protein: CASSPRDWNTGELFF.

The chain links TRBV9 to TRBJ2-5; 13 bases map to TRBD2. The CDR3 runs to 16 residues. Trimming cost V 4 bases and J 5 bases; bases outside gene matches: 8. Germline V gene lookup returns CDR1 SGDLS and CDR2 YYNGEE. CDR3 residues: CASSTSGRAVGETQYF. DNA for the CDR3: TGTGCCAGCAGCACTAGCGGGAGGGCCGTTGGGGAGACCCAGTACTTC.

The chain employs TRBV7-2 and TRBJ2-1; the match to TRBD2 covers 9 bases. Germline assignment: CDR1 SGHTA and CDR2 FQGNSA. There are 16 residues in the CDR3. The V gene end was trimmed by 0 bases and the J gene end by 7 bases; junction bases not matched to a gene: 7. The CDR3 DNA follows: TGTGCCAGCAGCTTAGCTAGCGGGAGACTGTATAATGAGCAGTTCTTC. Residues: CASSLASGRLYNEQFF. The variable domain in full, with the rest retrieved from reference TRBV7-2 and TRBJ2-1, is GAGVSQSPSNKVTEKGKDVELRCDPISGHTALYWYRQSLGQGLEFLIYFQGNSAPDKSGLPSDRFSAERTGGSVSTLTIQRTQQEDSAVYLCASSLASGRLYNEQFFGPGTRLTVL.

This chain uses TRBV5-1 with TRBJ2-3, with D perhaps TRBD2 (5 bases). The germline V gene has CDR1 SGHRS and CDR2 YFSETQ. V was trimmed by 4 bases and J by 4 bases, leaving 13 bases between them. This CDR3 has 14 residues. The CDR3 DNA sequence: TGCGCCAGCAGCCGGGATAGAGAGGCAGATACGCAGTATTTT. It translates to CASSRDREADTQYF.

The V and J genes are TRBV5-1 and TRBJ2-4; the D gene is possibly TRBD2 (6 bases). Per the germline V gene, CDR1 is SGHRS and CDR2 is YFSETQ. Trimming took 1 base from V and 2 from J, leaving 28 bases between them. The CDR3 covers 21 residues. The CDR3 coding sequence is TGCGCCAGCAGCTTGAATTGGTACCAAAGTAGGGAGGAAGCGTCCAAAAACATTCAGTACTTC. Amino acids: CASSLNWYQSREEASKNIQYF.

The V gene is TRBV10-3, the J gene TRBJ2-7; D is perhaps TRBD2 (6 bases). CDR3 length equals 13 residues. With 6 bases removed from V and 3 bases from J, the gap between germline ends came to 12 bases. CDR1 is ENHRY and CDR2 is SYGVKD in the germline V gene. The CDR3 DNA follows: TGTGCCATCAGGGGGACGGGAGACTACGAGCAGTACTTC. It is translated as CAIRGTGDYEQYF.